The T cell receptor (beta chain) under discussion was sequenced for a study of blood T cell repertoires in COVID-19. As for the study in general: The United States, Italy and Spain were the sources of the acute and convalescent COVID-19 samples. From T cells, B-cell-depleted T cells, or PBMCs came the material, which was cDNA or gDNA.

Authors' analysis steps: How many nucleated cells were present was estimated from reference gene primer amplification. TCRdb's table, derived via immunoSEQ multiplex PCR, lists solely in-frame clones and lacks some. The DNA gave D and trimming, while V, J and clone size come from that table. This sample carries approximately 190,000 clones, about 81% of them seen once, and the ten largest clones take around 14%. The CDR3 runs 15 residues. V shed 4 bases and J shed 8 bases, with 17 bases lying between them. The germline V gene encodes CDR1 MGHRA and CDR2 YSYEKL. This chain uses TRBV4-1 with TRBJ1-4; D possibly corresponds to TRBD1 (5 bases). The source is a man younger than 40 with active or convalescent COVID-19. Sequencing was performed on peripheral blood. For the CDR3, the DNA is TGCGCCAGCAGCCCGAGGGGAGGGAGTAGCGAAAAACTGTTTTTT. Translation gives CASSPRGGSSEKLFF.